This T cell receptor (beta chain) derives from a study of beta chain features in type 1 diabetes. The wider study: Sorted cells numbering roughly 100,000,000 were examined across all samples. Notes on the study in general: Amplification by PCR could prefer shorter templates, with the same effect in patients and controls. Type 1 diabetes patients had moderately but significantly shorter TCRB CDR3s in all four CD4+ subsets.

In regard to this clone: Its antigen is unknown.

Every bit of the isolated RNA underwent reverse transcription, so sequencing read expressed TCRB transcripts. Sequencing used immunoSEQ multiplex PCR; TCRdb keeps in-frame clones, though not all of them. The sample has 200,000 to 250,000 clones; approximately 13% are singletons. This CDR3 is built from 14 residues. Trimming shortened V by 0 bases and J by 3 bases, and 9 bases separated the two germline ends. The germline gives CDR1 GTSNPN, CDR2 SVGIG (reference sequence). Every donor had blood drawn once into heparin, approximately 120 mL on average. This TCR derives from a man aged 25-40 years with type 1 diabetes. The sample consisted of naive CD4+ T cells from blood. This rearrangement joins TRBV30 to TRBJ1-5; no firm D call. CDR3 sequence reads: CAWSVQATNQPQHF. For the CDR3, the DNA is TGTGCCTGGAGTGTCCAGGCTACCAATCAGCCCCAGCATTTT.